This T cell receptor beta chain was recovered during a study of blood T cell repertoires in COVID-19. Study-wide context: The samples span acute and convalescent COVID-19 from the United States, Italy and Spain. The cDNA or gDNA used as material had been derived from T cells, B-cell-depleted T cells, or PBMCs.

In the original analysis: Amplifying reference gene primers gave estimates of nucleated cell counts. TCRdb's copy holds only in-frame clones and misses some; the assay was immunoSEQ multiplex PCR. V and J calls and clone size follow that table, whereas D and trimming were derived from the DNA. The repertoire consists of roughly 220,000 clones, with 84% occurring once and the leading ten covering approximately 3%. This clone came up a few times. The CDR3 covers 16 residues. Germline loops: CDR1 SGHDN, CDR2 FVKESK. Trimming took 1 base from V and 7 from J; bases not matched to a gene: 8. This clonotype was sampled from a woman in her twenties or thirties who had recovered from COVID-19. Sample: peripheral blood. The V call is TRBV14, the J call TRBJ2-1; 9 bases are a match to TRBD2. CDR3 protein: CASSQAGPSGINEQFF. As DNA, the CDR3 is TGTGCCAGCAGCCAAGCAGGGCCTAGCGGGATAAATGAGCAGTTCTTC. The full variable domain, rest sourced from reference TRBV14 and TRBJ2-1, is EAGVTQFPSHSVIEKGQTVTLRCDPISGHDNLYWYRRVMGKEIKFLLHFVKESKQDESGMPNNRFLAERTGGTYSTLKVQPAELEDSGVYFCASSQAGPSGINEQFFGPGTRLTVL.